The next 29 T cell receptor beta chains were all read from a single sample in a study of blood T cell repertoires in COVID-19. Data came from immunoSEQ multiplex PCR; TCRdb stores just in-frame clones and leaves some out. This sample has about 61,000 clones, with about 90% found just once. The sample taken for sequencing was peripheral blood. These receptors came from a human donor in a cohort sampled during active COVID-19.

In DNA form, the CDR3 reads TGTGCCTCTAGGGGATTAGCTGGGAACAATGAGCAGTTCTTC. Translated, it gives CASRGLAGNNEQFF. This rearrangement joins TRBV6-5 to TRBJ2-1, with D tentatively TRBD1 (5 bases). V shed 11 bases and J shed 5 bases, with 19 bases lying between them. This CDR3 spans 14 amino acids. Per the germline V gene, CDR1 is MNHEY and CDR2 is SVGAGI.

V is TRBV30 and J is TRBJ1-2, with 7 bases lining up with TRBD1. CDR3 length: 16 amino acids. Germline V gives CDR1 GTSNPN, CDR2 SVGIG (reference sequence). The junction had 12 bases not matched to a gene; V was cut back by 1 base and J by 4 bases. CDR3 loop: CAWSAESRTGSYGYTF. The CDR3 DNA reads as TGTGCCTGGAGTGCGGAATCGAGGACAGGCAGCTATGGCTACACCTTC.

This chain uses TRBV10-2 with TRBJ2-7, with D perhaps TRBD2 (5 bases). Germline V gene sequence: CDR1 WSHSY, CDR2 SAAADI. The CDR3 is made up of 14 amino acids. With 6 bases removed from V and 7 bases from J, the gap between germline ends came to 19 bases. The CDR3 reads CASSFGELKREQYF. In DNA, the CDR3 is TGCGCCAGCAGCTTCGGGGAGCTAAAGAGAGAGCAGTACTTC.

The V call is TRBV7-6, the J call TRBJ2-1; maybe TRBD1 (6 bases). Germline assignment: CDR1 SGHVS and CDR2 FNYEAQ. V was pared by 5 bases and J by 0 bases, with 14 bases between. The CDR3 is 16 amino acids. CDR3 sequence reads: CASSAIGGSSYNEQFF. CDR3 coding DNA: TGTGCCAGCAGCGCTATAGGGGGTAGCTCCTACAATGAGCAGTTCTTC. Full variable domain (missing parts from reference TRBV7-6 and TRBJ2-1): GAGVSQSPRYKVTKRGQDVALRCDPISGHVSLYWYRQALGQGPEFLTYFNYEAQQDKSGLPNDRFSAERPEGSISTLTIQRTEQRDSAMYRCASSAIGGSSYNEQFFGPGTRLTVL.

V is TRBV20-1 and J is TRBJ2-5, with D tentatively TRBD2 (6 bases). V was cut by 6 bases and J by 1 base, with 12 bases left in between. Germline CDR1 is DFQATT and CDR2 is SNEGSKA (reference sequence). The CDR3 contains 13 residues. CDR3 sequence (DNA): TGCAGTGCCAGTAGCGGTTTCCAAGAGACCCAGTACTTC. Encoded protein: CSASSGFQETQYF.

This chain links TRBV3-1 (or the pseudogene TRBV3-2) with TRBJ2-1; TRBD2 matches 12 bases. The CDR3 is 15 residues long. Germline trimming cut 4 bases from V and 8 bases from J; bases unmatched to any gene: 6. Germline V gene data show CDR1 as LGHDT and CDR2 as YNNKEL (reference sequence). For the CDR3, the DNA is TGTGCCAGCAGCCCGCGGCTAGCGGGAGGGGATGAGCAGTTCTTC. Translating gives CASSPRLAGGDEQFF.

This chain connects TRBV5-6 to TRBJ2-5; no reliable D call. V was trimmed by 1 base and J by 2 bases, leaving 12 bases between them. This CDR3 has 15 residues. Per the germline V gene, CDR1 is SGHDT and CDR2 is YYEEEE. The CDR3 DNA follows: TGTGCCAGCAGCTTGCTACAACTAAATCAAGAGACCCAGTACTTC. Protein: CASSLLQLNQETQYF.

The genes are TRBV6-2 or TRBV6-3 and TRBJ1-5; possibly TRBD1 for D (6 bases). This CDR3 contains 15 residues. Trimming shortened V by 6 bases and J by 5 bases, and 17 bases separated the two germline ends. Germline V CDR1 and CDR2: MNHEY, SVGEGT. The CDR3 DNA reads as TGTGCCAGCAGCACAATCACAGGGTTGGATCAGCCCCAGCATTTT. Translation: CASSTITGLDQPQHF.

V is TRBV9 and J is TRBJ1-1; 10 nucleotides align to TRBD1. The germline V gene has CDR1 SGDLS and CDR2 YYNGEE. V lost 3 bases, J lost 0 bases, and 5 bases stayed unmatched. The CDR3 has 16 residues. The CDR3 nucleotides are TGTGCCAGCAGCGATGGACAGGGGGAAGTGAACACTGAAGCTTTCTTT. Its translation: CASSDGQGEVNTEAFF.

J is TRBJ2-3 and V is TRBV4-3, with TRBD2 identical over 13 bases. The trim removed 4 bases at V and 3 bases at J, leaving 4 bases unmatched. The CDR3 has 16 residues. CDR1 and CDR2 from the germline V gene are LGHNA and YSLEER. CDR3 sequence: CASSPAGLAGTDTQYF. CDR3 nucleotides: TGCGCCAGCAGCCCCGCGGGACTAGCGGGGACAGATACGCAGTATTTT.

The V gene is TRBV30, the J gene TRBJ1-5; D gene unclear. This CDR3 has 13 amino acids. Germline V gene lookup returns CDR1 GTSNPN and CDR2 SVGIG (reference sequence). The V and J ends lost 3 bases and 5 bases respectively, with 11 bases between them. CDR3 amino acids: CAWRIGGDQPQHF. The CDR3 coding sequence is TGTGCCTGGAGGATCGGCGGCGATCAGCCCCAGCATTTT.

The rearrangement links TRBV5-5 to TRBJ1-1; 7 bases map to TRBD1. This CDR3 is built from 15 residues. Trimming took 4 bases from V and 1 from J; bases not matched to a gene: 7. Germline CDR1 reads SGHKS; CDR2 reads YYEKEE (reference sequence). The DNA for the CDR3 is TGTGCCAGCAGCGATCGACAGGGCCGGAACACTGAAGCTTTCTTT. Translation: CASSDRQGRNTEAFF.

This chain uses TRBV2 with TRBJ1-5; D is possibly TRBD1 (5 bases). Germline V gene lookup returns CDR1 SNHLY and CDR2 FYNNEI. With 2 bases removed from V and 7 bases from J, the gap between germline ends came to 15 bases. The CDR3 has 15 amino acids. CDR3: CASSELRGDRQPQHF. In DNA, the CDR3 is TGTGCCAGCAGTGAACTGCGGGGGGACCGCCAGCCCCAGCATTTT.

J is TRBJ2-2 and V is TRBV11-2; 11 positions agree with TRBD2. The CDR3 loop spans 15 amino acids. Germline lookup yields CDR1 SGHAT and CDR2 FQNNGV. V was pared by 6 bases and J by 8 bases, with 8 bases of the junction left unmatched. CDR3 bases: TGTGCCAGCAGATTTAGCGGGAGGGCCGTAGGGGAGCTGTTTTTT. The encoded protein is CASRFSGRAVGELFF.

The chain links TRBV18 to TRBJ2-1; 12 bases map to TRBD2. This CDR3 has 15 residues. V trimming: 0 bases; J trimming: 7 bases; junction bases outside the gene matches: 1. Germline CDR1 KGHSH, CDR2 LQKENI. CDR3 region: CASSPPGLAGNEQFF. The CDR3 region has the DNA TGTGCCAGCTCACCACCGGGACTAGCGGGTAATGAGCAGTTCTTC.

The chain carries TRBV5-1 and TRBJ2-5; unclear D gene. The V end was cut by 4 bases, the J end by 2 bases, with 9 bases between. The CDR3 totals 13 residues. Germline V CDR1 and CDR2: SGHRS, YFSETQ. CDR3 residues: CASSPPTQETQYF. The CDR3 DNA reads TGCGCCAGCAGCCCCCCCACACAAGAGACCCAGTACTTC.

This clone was observed a few times. The genes are TRBV5-1 and TRBJ2-7; D is undetermined. This CDR3 has 13 residues. CDR1 and CDR2 (germline): SGHRS, YFSETQ. Trimming took off 0 bases at V and 1 base at J, with 5 bases between the two ends. The CDR3 is CASSLVQSYEQYF. The CDR3 bases are TGCGCCAGCAGCTTGGTACAGTCCTACGAGCAGTACTTC.

This clone has only one observation. V gene TRBV4-1 combines with J gene TRBJ2-1, with D perhaps TRBD2 (5 bases). The germline gives CDR1 MGHRA, CDR2 YSYEKL. The CDR3 totals 15 residues. Trimming pared 4 bases from V and 5 bases from J, leaving 15 bases between. CDR3 in DNA: TGCGCCAGCAGCCTTCACTCACTAGGCAACAATGAGCAGTTCTTC. Protein: CASSLHSLGNNEQFF.

The chain joins TRBV7-2 to TRBJ2-7; TRBD2 might be the D (6 bases). V was trimmed by 5 bases and J by 3 bases, leaving 14 bases between them. The CDR3 covers 14 residues. The germline V gene encodes CDR1 SGHTA and CDR2 FQGNSA. CDR3 bases: TGTGCCAGCAGCCCCGGGACTCCCAGCTACGAGCAGTACTTC. Residues: CASSPGTPSYEQYF.

The chain is built from TRBV13 and TRBJ1-3; D not certain. V lost 5 bases, J lost 5 bases, and 7 bases lay in between. The CDR3 sequence is 12 residues long. CDR1 and CDR2 from the germline V gene are PRHDT and FYEKMQ (reference sequence). The CDR3 DNA follows: TGTGCCAGCAGCCTATCGAGAAACACCATATATTTT. Translated, it gives CASSLSRNTIYF.

This clone was seen only once. The rearrangement uses TRBV7-9 and TRBJ2-7; D perhaps matches TRBD1 (6 bases). The germline V gene has CDR1 SEHNR and CDR2 FQNEAQ (reference sequence). The CDR3 has 15 residues. V lost 2 bases to trimming and J lost 5 bases, with 16 bases between them. In DNA, the CDR3 is TGTGCCAGCAGCTTAATCCCCCAGGGGCTAGACGAGCAGTACTTC. Protein sequence: CASSLIPQGLDEQYF. Full variable domain (rest looked up from reference TRBV7-9 and TRBJ2-7): DTGVSQNPRHKITKRGQNVTFRCDPISEHNRLYWYRQTLGQGPEFLTYFQNEAQLEKSRLLSDRFSAERPKGSFSTLEIQRTEQGDSAMYLCASSLIPQGLDEQYFGPGTRLTVT.

The rearrangement joins TRBV11-2 to TRBJ2-1; 8 bases are shared with TRBD2. Per germline, CDR1 SGHAT and CDR2 FQNNGV. The CDR3 spans 18 residues. V was clipped by 5 bases and J by 1 base; unmatched bases: 13. The CDR3 sequence is CASSPKYSGAVSYNEQFF. DNA for the CDR3: TGTGCCAGCAGCCCCAAATATAGCGGGGCGGTGTCCTACAATGAGCAGTTCTTC.

The chain carries TRBV27 and TRBJ2-1, with 10 bases fitting TRBD2. Trimming removed 4 bases from V and 7 bases from J; junction bases left unmatched: 7. The CDR3 loop spans 15 amino acids. CDR1 and CDR2 from the germline V gene are MNHEY and SMNVEV (reference sequence). CDR3 DNA: TGTGCCAGCAGTTCCCCTAGCGGGAGTTTTAATGAGCAGTTCTTC. The encoded protein is CASSSPSGSFNEQFF.

This clone was seen a few times. The V gene is TRBV7-3, the J gene TRBJ2-2; D gene unclear. V lost 1 base and J 1 base, leaving 4 bases between the germline ends. Germline assignment: CDR1 SGHTA and CDR2 FQGTGA. This CDR3 contains 14 residues. The chain's CDR3 is CASSLNRNTGELFF. CDR3 nucleotide sequence: TGTGCCAGCAGCTTAAATCGGAACACCGGGGAGCTGTTTTTT.

V usage is TRBV4-3 and J usage is TRBJ2-1; 9 bases are a match to TRBD2. After removal of 0 bases from V and 6 bases from J, the junction contained 9 bases not matched to a gene. Germline V gene data show CDR1 as LGHNA and CDR2 as YSLEER. CDR3 length: 17 residues. CDR3 coding DNA: TGCGCCAGCAGCCAAGAATATCCGGGACTAGCTGGCAATGAGCAGTTCTTC. Translated: CASSQEYPGLAGNEQFF.

The V and J genes are TRBV28 and TRBJ1-2; D is uncertain. CDR3 size: 12 residues. Looked up from germline, CDR1 is MDHEN and CDR2 is SYDVKM. V was pared by 5 bases and J by 8 bases, with 12 bases between. CDR3 protein: CASSPLQRGYTF. The CDR3 DNA follows: TGTGCCAGCAGTCCTTTACAGAGAGGCTACACCTTC.

The chain couples TRBV2 to TRBJ2-7, with 10 bases identical to TRBD1. CDR1 is SNHLY and CDR2 is FYNNEI in the germline V gene. The CDR3 spans 14 residues. After removal of 7 bases from V and 3 bases from J, the junction contained 6 bases not matched to a gene. CDR3 sequence reads: CASITGQGGYEQYF. The CDR3 DNA follows: TGTGCCAGCATTACCGGACAGGGGGGCTACGAGCAGTACTTC.

The V and J genes are TRBV5-1 and TRBJ2-7; 8 bases align to TRBD2. V lost 2 bases and J lost 3; bases outside the gene matches: 4. CDR1 and CDR2 from the germline V gene are SGHRS and YFSETQ. The CDR3 runs 14 residues. The CDR3 here is CASSFSGGNYEQYF. In nucleotides, the CDR3 is TGCGCCAGCAGCTTTTCGGGGGGGAACTACGAGCAGTACTTC.

The gene calls are TRBV4-1 and TRBJ2-1; 7 positions match TRBD1. The CDR3 extends over 14 amino acids. Germline V CDR1 and CDR2: MGHRA, YSYEKL. V lost 3 bases, J lost 4 bases, and 3 bases stayed unmatched. The CDR3 nucleotides read TGCGCCAGCAGCCACCCGGGACAGTACAATGAGCAGTTCTTC. Translated: CASSHPGQYNEQFF.